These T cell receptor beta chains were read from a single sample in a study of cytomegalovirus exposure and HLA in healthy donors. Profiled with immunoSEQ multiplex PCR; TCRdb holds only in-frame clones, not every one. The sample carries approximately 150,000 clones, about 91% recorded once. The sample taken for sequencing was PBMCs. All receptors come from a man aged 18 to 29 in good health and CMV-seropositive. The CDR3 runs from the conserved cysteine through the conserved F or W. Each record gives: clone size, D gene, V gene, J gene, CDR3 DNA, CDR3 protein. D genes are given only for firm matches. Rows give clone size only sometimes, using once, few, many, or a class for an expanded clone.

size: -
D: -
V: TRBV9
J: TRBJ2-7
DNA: TGTGCCAGCAGCGTCGCGGAGCAGGGGCACCCCTACGAGCAGTACTTC
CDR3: CASSVAEQGHPYEQYF

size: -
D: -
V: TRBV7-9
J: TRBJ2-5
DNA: TGTGCCAGCAGCTTAGGGGTGGGGGACTGGAACTTC
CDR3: CASSLGVGDWNF

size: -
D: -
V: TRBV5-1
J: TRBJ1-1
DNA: TGCGCCAGCAGCTTGACAGGCTTGAACACTGAAGCTTTCTTT
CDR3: CASSLTGLNTEAFF

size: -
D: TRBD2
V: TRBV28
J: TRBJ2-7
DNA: TGTGCCAGCAGCGGCGGGAGCATGGCTTTGGTGCAGTACTTC
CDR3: CASSGGSMALVQYF

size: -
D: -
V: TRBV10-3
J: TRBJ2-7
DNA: TGTGCCATCAAGGATAGGGAGGACCGCGAGCAGTACTTC
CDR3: CAIKDREDREQYF

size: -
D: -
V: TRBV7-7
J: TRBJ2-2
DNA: TGTGCTAGCAGCCCCGGGGGACTCAACACCGGGGAGCTGTTTTTT
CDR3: CASSPGGLNTGELFF

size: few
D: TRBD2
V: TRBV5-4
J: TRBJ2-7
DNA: TGTGCCAGCACCCTTAGCGGGAGTGGGGAGCAGTACTTC
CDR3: CASTLSGSGEQYF

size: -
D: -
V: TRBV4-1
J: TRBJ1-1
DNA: TGCGCCAGCAGCCAAGATAAGGGGCTGGGGGGGACTGAAGCTTTCTTT
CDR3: CASSQDKGLGGTEAFF

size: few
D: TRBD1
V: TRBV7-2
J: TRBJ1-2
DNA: TGTGCCAGCAGCCCGACAGGGAGATGGGGCTACACCTTC
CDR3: CASSPTGRWGYTF

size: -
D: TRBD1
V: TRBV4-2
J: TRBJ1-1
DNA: TGTGCCAGCAGCCAAGGGGACAGGGGGAACACTGAAGCTTTCTTT
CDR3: CASSQGDRGNTEAFF

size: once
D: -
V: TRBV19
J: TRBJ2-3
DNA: TGTGCCAGTAGTATTACTGCTTTCCGGGGGACAGATTTCACAGATACGCAGTATTTT
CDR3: CASSITAFRGTDFTDTQYF

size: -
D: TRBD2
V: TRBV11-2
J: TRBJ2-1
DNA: TGTGCCAGCAGCTTAGGTTTTATGCGGGGGGGCCGATGGTTCTTC
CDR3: CASSLGFMRGGRWFF

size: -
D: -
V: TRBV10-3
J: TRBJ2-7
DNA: TGTGCCATCAGTGCCACGACAGCCGTCTACGAGCAGTACTTC
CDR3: CAISATTAVYEQYF

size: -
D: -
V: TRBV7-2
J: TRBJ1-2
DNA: TGTGCCAGCAGCTCAAATCCCGTACGGGGCTACACCTTC
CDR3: CASSSNPVRGYTF

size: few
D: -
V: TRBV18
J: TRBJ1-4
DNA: TGTGCCAGCTCACCAGTTAGACAAATTGCAACTAATGAAAAACTGTTTTTT
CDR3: CASSPVRQIATNEKLFF

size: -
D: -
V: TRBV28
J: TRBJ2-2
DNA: TGTGCCAGCATCCAACACAGGGCTACCGGGGAGCTGTTTTTT
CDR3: CASIQHRATGELFF

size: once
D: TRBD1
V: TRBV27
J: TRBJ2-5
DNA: TGTGCCAGCAGTTTGAGGACAGGGGGCCAGGAGACCCAGTACTTC
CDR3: CASSLRTGGQETQYF

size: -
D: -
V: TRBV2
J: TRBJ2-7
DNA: TGTGCCAGCAGGGAGACGGACTCCTACGAGCAGTACTTC
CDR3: CASRETDSYEQYF

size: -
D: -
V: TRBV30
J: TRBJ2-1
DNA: TGTGCCTGGGGGGACGGCGCGGGAAAGGAGCAGTTCTTC
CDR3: CAWGDGAGKEQFF

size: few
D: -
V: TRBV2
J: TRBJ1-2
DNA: TGTGCCAGCAGAGTACAGGTTTCCTATGGCTACACCTTC
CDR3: CASRVQVSYGYTF

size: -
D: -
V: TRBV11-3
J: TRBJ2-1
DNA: TGTGCCAGCAGCTTAGAACAGATGAATGAGCAGTTCTTC
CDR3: CASSLEQMNEQFF

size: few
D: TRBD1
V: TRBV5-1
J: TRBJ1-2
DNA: TGCGCCAGCAGCTTACAGGGGGCTAATGGCTACACCTTC
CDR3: CASSLQGANGYTF

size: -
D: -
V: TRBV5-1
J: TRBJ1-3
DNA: TGCGCCAGCAGCTCAGGGACATCCGGAAACACCATATATTTT
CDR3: CASSSGTSGNTIYF

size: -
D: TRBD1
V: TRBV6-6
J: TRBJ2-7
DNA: TGTGCCAGCAGCCTGACAGGGGTGAACGAGCAGTACTTC
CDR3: CASSLTGVNEQYF

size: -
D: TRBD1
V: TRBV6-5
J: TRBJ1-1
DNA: TGTGCCAGCAGCCTAACAGGGGGAGGATCTGAAGCTTTCTTT
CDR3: CASSLTGGGSEAFF

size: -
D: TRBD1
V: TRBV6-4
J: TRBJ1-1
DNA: TGTGCCAGCAGCGATACAGGGGACCTTAACACTGAAGCTTTCTTT
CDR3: CASSDTGDLNTEAFF

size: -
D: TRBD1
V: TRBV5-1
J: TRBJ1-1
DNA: TGCGCCAGCAGCTACAGGGGGCAGGGCACTGAAGCTTTCTTT
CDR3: CASSYRGQGTEAFF

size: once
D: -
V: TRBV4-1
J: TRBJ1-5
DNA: TGCGCCAGCAGCCAAGAAATCAGTCGCAATCAGCCCCAGCATTTT
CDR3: CASSQEISRNQPQHF

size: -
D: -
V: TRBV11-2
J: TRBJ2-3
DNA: TGTGCCAGCAGCACCTGGACAAAGGGGCAGTATTTT
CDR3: CASSTWTKGQYF

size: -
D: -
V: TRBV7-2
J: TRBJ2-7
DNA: TGTGCCAGCAGCTTTCGGAGGGTAAACGAGCAGTACTTC
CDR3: CASSFRRVNEQYF

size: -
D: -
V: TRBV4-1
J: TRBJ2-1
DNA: TGCGCCAGCAGCCAAGAGAGGTCCTACAATGAGCAGTTCTTC
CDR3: CASSQERSYNEQFF

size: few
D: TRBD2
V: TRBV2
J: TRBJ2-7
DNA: TGTGCCAGCAGCCAGACTAGCGGGGGATACGAGCAGTACTTC
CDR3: CASSQTSGGYEQYF

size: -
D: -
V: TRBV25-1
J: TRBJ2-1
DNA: TGTGCCAGCAGTCCATACAGGGCTTCCTACAATGAGCAGTTCTTC
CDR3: CASSPYRASYNEQFF

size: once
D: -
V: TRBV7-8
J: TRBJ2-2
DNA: TGTGCCAGCAGCCTCAGGGGAAGAGCACTCGGGGAGCTGTTTTTT
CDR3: CASSLRGRALGELFF

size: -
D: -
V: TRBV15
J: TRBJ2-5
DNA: TGTGCCACCAGCAGAGATCGCAGGGTGGACCAAGAGACCCAGTACTTC
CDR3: CATSRDRRVDQETQYF

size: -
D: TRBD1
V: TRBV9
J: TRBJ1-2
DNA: TGTGCCAGCAGCGCCCTAGGGACAGGCAACTATGGCTACACCTTC
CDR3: CASSALGTGNYGYTF

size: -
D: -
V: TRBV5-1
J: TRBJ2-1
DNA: TGCGCCAGCTCCTGGGGGGCCTACAATGAGCAGTTCTTC
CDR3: CASSWGAYNEQFF